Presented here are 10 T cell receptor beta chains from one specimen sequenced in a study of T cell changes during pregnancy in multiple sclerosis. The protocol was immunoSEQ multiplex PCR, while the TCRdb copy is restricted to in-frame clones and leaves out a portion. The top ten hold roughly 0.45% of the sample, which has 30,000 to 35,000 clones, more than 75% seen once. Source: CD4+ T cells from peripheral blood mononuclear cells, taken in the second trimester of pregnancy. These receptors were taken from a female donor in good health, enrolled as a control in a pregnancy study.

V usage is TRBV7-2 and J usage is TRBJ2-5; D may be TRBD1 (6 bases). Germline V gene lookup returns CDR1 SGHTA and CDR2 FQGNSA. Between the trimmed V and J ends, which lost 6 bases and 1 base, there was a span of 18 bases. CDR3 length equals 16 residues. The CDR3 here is CASSYEGQGRQETQYF. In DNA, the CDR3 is TGTGCCAGCAGTTACGAAGGGCAGGGGCGCCAAGAGACCCAGTACTTC.

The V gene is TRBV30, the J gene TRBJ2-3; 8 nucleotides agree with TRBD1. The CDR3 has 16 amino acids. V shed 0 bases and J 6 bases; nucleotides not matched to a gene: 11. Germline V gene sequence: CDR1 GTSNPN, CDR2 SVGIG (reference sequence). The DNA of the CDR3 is TGTGCCTGGAGTGTACCGGAGAACAGGGGGGTGGATACGCAGTATTTT. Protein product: CAWSVPENRGVDTQYF.

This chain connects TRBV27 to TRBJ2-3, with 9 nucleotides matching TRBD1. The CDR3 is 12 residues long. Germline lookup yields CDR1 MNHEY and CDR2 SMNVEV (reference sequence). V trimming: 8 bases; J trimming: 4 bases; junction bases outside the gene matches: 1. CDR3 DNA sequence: TGTGCCAGCCGACAGGGGGCAGATACGCAGTATTTT. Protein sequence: CASRQGADTQYF.

CDR3 residues: CASSWDSSYNSPLHF. DNA for the CDR3: TGTGCCAGCAGCTGGGACAGCTCCTATAATTCACCCCTCCACTTT. The chain is built from TRBV5-4 and TRBJ1-6, with TRBD1 identical over 7 bases. After removal of 3 bases from V and 0 bases from J, the junction contained 0 bases not matched to a gene. CDR3 size: 15 residues. Germline V CDR1 and CDR2: SGHNT, YYREEE (reference sequence).

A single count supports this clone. The CDR3 region is CASSYSIGTGAYEQYF. Here the CDR3 DNA reads TGTGCCAGCAGTTACTCGATAGGGACAGGCGCCTACGAGCAGTACTTC. The chain joins TRBV6-5 to TRBJ2-7; 8 bases align to TRBD1. The V gene end was trimmed by 0 bases and the J gene end by 2 bases; junction bases not matched to a gene: 6. This CDR3 spans 16 amino acids. CDR1 is MNHEY, CDR2 SVGAGI, per germline.

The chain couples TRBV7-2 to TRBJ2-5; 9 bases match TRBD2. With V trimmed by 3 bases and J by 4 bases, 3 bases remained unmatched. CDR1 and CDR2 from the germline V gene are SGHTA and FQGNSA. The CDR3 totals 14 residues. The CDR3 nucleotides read TGTGCCAGCAGCTTTCAAGCGGGAGGAGAGACCCAGTACTTC. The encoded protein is CASSFQAGGETQYF.

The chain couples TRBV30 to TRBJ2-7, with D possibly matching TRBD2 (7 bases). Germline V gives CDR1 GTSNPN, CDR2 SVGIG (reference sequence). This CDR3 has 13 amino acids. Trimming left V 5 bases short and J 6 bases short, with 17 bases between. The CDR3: CAWLIPGGAEQYF. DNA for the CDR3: TGTGCCTGGCTAATCCCGGGGGGCGCCGAGCAGTACTTC.

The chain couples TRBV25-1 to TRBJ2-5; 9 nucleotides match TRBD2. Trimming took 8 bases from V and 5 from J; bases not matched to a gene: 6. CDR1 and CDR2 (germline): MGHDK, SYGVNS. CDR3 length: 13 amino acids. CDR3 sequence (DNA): TGTGCCAGCCGGGTAACTAGCGGGGAGACCCAGTACTTC. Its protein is CASRVTSGETQYF. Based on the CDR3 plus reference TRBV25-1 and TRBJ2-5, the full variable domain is EADIYQTPRYLVIGTGKKITLECSQTMGHDKMYWYQQDPGMELHLIHYSYGVNSTEKGDLSSESTVSRIRTEHFPLTLESARPSHTSQYLCASRVTSGETQYFGPGTRLLVL.

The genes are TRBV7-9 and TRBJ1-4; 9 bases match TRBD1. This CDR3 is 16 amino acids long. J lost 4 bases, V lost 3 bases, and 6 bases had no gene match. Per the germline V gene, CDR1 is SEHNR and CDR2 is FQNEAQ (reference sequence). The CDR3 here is CASSFGDRAFNEKLFF. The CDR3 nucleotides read TGTGCCAGCAGCTTTGGGGACAGGGCGTTTAATGAAAAACTGTTTTTT.

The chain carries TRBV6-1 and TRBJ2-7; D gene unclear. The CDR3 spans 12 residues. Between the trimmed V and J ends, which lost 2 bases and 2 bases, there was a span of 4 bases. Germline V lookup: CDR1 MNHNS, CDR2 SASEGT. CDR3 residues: CASSEQAYEQYF. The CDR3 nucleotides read TGTGCCAGCAGTGAACAGGCCTACGAGCAGTACTTC.